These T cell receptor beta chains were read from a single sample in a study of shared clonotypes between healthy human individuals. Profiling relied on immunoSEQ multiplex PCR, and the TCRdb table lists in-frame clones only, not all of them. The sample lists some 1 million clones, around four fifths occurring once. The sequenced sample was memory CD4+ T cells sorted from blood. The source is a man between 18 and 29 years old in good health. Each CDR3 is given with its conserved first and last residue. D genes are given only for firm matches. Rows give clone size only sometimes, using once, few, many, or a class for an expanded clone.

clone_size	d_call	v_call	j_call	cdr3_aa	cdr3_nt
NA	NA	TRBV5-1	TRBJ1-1	CASSLSTGNTEAFF	TGCGCCAGCAGCTTGAGCACAGGGAACACTGAAGCTTTCTTT
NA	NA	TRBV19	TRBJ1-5	CASNRQALNQPQHF	TGTGCCAGTAACCGACAGGCCCTTAATCAGCCCCAGCATTTT
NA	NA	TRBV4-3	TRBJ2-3	CASSLSERGAQYF	TGCGCCAGCAGCCTTTCGGAGAGGGGTGCGCAGTATTTT
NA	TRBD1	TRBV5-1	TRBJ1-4	CASSLGGQSGEKLFF	TGCGCCAGCAGCTTGGGGGGACAGTCGGGTGAAAAACTGTTTTTT
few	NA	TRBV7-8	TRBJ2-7	CASSLESGFTSSYEQYF	TGTGCCAGCAGCTTAGAGTCGGGCTTTACGAGCTCCTACGAGCAGTACTTC
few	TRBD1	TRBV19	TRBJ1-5	CASSSQGASNQPQHF	TGTGCCAGTAGTTCGCAGGGGGCCAGCAATCAGCCCCAGCATTTT
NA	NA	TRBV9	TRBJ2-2	CASSVDGSAAGELFF	TGTGCCAGCAGCGTAGACGGCAGCGCAGCCGGGGAGCTGTTTTTT
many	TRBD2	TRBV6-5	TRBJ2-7	CASSFGARGGTYF	TGTGCCAGCAGTTTCGGAGCGCGGGGGGGCACTTACTTC
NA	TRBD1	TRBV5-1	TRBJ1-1	CASGGQGGTEAFF	TGCGCCAGCGGAGGACAGGGAGGCACTGAAGCTTTCTTT
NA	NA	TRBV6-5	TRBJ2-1	CASRNAWEHEQFF	TGTGCCAGCAGAAACGCGTGGGAGCATGAGCAGTTCTTC
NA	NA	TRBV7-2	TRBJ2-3	CASGAGLTQYF	TGTGCCAGCGGGGCGGGCCTTACGCAGTATTTT
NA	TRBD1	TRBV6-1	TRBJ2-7	CASLRATGTYEQYF	TGTGCCAGCCTGAGGGCGACAGGGACCTACGAGCAGTACTTC
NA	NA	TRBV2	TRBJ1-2	CASSVLGFNYGYTF	TGTGCCAGCAGTGTCCTGGGGTTCAACTATGGCTACACCTTC
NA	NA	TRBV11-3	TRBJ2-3	CASSFRGSRDTQYF	TGTGCCAGCAGCTTTAGGGGGTCTAGAGATACGCAGTATTTT
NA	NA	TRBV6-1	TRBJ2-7	CASYHANTYEQYF	TGTGCCAGTTACCACGCTAACACCTACGAGCAGTACTTC
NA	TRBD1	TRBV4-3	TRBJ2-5	CASSQVGQGPQETQYF	TGCGCCAGCAGCCAAGTCGGACAGGGGCCTCAAGAGACCCAGTACTTC
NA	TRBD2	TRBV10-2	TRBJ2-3	CASSRGLAEITDTQYF	TGCGCCAGCAGTCGCGGACTAGCGGAAATCACAGATACGCAGTATTTT